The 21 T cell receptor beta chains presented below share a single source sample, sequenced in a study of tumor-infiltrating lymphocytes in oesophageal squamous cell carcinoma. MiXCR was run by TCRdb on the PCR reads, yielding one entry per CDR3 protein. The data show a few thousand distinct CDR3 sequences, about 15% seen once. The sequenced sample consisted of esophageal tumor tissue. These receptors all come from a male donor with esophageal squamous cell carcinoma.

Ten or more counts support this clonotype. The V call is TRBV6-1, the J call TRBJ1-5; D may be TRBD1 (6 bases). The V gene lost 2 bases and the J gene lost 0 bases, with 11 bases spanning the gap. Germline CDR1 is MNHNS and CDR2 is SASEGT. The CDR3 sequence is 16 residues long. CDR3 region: CASSEIWTDSNQPQHF. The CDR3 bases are TGTGCCAGCAGTGAAATTTGGACAGATAGCAATCAGCCCCAGCATTTT.

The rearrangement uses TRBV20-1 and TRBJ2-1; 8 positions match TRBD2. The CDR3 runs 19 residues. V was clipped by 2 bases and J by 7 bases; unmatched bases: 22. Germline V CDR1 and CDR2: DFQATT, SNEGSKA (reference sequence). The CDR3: CSARPPLAGSGGPWNEQFF. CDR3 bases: TGCAGTGCTAGACCCCCTTTAGCGGGGTCGGGGGGGCCTTGGAATGAGCAGTTCTTC.

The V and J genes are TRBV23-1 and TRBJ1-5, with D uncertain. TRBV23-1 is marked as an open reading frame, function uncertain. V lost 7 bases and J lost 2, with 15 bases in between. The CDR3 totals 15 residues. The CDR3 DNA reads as TGCGCCAGCACCCAAACTTCACGAGGCAATCAGCCCCAGCATTTT. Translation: CASTQTSRGNQPQHF.

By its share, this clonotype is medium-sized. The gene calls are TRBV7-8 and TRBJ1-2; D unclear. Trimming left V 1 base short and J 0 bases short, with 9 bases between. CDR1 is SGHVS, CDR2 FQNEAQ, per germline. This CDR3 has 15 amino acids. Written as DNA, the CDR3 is TGTGCCAGCAGCTTAGATTCCGGAGCTAACTATGGCTACACCTTC. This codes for CASSLDSGANYGYTF.

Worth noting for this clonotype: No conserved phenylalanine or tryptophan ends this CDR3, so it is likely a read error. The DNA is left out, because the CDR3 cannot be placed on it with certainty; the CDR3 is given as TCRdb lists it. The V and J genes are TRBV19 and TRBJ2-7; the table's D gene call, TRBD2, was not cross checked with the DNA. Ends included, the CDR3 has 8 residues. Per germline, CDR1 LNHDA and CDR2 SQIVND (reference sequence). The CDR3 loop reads CASSSGLS.

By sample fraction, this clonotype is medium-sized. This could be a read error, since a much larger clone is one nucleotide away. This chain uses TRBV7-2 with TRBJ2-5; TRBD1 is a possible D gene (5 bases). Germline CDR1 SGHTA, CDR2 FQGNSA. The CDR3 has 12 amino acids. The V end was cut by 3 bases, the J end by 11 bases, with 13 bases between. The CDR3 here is CASSFTDNEQYF. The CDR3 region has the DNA TGTGCCAGCAGCTTCACGGACAATGAGCAGTACTTC.

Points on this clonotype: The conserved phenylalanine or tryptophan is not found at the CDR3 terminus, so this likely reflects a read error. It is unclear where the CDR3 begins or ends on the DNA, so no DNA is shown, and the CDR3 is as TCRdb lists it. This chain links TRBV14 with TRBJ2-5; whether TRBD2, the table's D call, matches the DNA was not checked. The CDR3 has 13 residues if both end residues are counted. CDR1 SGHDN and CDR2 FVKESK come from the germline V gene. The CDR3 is CASSQSPRQPGYS.

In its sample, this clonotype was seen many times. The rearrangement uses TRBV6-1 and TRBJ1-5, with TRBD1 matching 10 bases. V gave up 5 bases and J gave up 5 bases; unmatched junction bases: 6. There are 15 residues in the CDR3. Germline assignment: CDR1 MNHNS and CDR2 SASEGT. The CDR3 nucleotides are TGTGCCAGCAGTCCCCGTGGACAGGGGGATCAGCCCCAGCATTTT. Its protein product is CASSPRGQGDQPQHF.

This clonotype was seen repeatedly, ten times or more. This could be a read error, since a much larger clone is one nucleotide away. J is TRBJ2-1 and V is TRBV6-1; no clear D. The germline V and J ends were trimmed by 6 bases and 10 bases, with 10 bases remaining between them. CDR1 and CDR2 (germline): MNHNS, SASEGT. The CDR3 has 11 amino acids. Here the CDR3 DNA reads TGTGCCAGCAGAACCCTCTACGAGCAGTTCTTC. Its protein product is CASRTLYEQFF.

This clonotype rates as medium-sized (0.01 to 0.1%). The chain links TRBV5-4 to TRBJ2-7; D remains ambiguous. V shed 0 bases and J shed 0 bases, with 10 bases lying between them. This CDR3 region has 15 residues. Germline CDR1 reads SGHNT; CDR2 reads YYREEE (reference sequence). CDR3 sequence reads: CASSLGRAYSYEQYF. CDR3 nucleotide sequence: TGTGCCAGCAGCTTGGGACGGGCTTACTCCTACGAGCAGTACTTC.

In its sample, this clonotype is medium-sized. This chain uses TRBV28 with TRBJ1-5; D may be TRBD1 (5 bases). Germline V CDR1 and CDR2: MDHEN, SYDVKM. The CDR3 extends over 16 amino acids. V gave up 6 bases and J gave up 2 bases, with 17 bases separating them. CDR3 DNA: TGTGCCAGCAGCAGGGTGATTATTAGTGGCAATCAGCCCCAGCATTTT. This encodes CASSRVIISGNQPQHF.

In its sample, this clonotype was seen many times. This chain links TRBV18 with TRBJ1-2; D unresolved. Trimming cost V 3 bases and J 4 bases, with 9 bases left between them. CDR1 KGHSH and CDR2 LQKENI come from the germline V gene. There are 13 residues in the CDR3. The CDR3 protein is CASSPEPLYGYTF. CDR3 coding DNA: TGTGCCAGCTCACCTGAACCACTCTATGGCTACACCTTC. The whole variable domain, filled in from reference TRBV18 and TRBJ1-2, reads NAGVMQNPRHLVRRRGQEARLRCSPMKGHSHVYWYRQLPEEGLKFMVYLQKENIIDESGMPKERFSAEFPKEGPSILRIQQVVRGDSAAYFCASSPEPLYGYTFGSGTRLTVV.

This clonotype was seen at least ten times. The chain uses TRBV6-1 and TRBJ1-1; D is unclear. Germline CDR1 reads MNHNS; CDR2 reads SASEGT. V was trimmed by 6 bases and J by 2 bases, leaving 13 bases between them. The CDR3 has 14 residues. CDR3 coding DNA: TGTGCCAGCAGCCACCCGGGCACTAACACTGAAGCTTTCTTT. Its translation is CASSHPGTNTEAFF.

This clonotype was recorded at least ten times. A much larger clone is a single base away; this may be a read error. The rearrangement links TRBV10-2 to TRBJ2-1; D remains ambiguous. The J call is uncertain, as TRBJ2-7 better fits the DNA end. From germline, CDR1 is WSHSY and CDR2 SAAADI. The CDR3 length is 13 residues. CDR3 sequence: CASSELEYNEQYF. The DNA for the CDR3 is TGCGCCAGCAGTGAGCTCGAGTACAATGAGCAGTACTTC.

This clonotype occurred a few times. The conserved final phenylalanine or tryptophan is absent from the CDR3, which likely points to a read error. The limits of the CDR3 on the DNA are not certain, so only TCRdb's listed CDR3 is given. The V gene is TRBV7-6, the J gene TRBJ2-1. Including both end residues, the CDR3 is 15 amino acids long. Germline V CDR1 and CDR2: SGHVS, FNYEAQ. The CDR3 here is CASSLAGFEGYTFGS.

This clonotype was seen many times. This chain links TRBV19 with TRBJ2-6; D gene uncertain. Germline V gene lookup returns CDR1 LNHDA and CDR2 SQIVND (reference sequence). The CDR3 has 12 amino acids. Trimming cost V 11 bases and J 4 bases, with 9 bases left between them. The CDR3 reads CAAGLGANVLTF. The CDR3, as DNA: TGTGCCGCTGGGCTCGGGGCCAACGTCCTGACTTTC. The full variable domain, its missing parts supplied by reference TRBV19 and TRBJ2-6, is DGGITQSPKYLFRKEGQNVTLSCEQNLNHDAMYWYRQDPGQGLRLIYYSQIVNDFQKGDIAEGYSVSREKKESFPLTVTSAQKNPTAFYLCAAGLGANVLTFGAGSRLTVL.

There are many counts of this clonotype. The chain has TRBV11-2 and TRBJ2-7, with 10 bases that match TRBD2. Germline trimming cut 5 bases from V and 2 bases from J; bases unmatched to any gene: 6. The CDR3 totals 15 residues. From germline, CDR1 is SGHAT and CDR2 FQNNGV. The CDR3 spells CASSRGLAETYEQYF. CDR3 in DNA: TGTGCCAGCAGCCGCGGACTAGCGGAAACCTACGAGCAGTACTTC.

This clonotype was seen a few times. This chain's CDR3 is CASACSGASLGDTQYF. CDR3 in DNA: TGTGCCAGCGCATGTTCAGGGGCTAGCCTCGGAGATACGCAGTATTTT. V gene TRBV6-1 combines with J gene TRBJ2-3, with a tentative D call TRBD1 (6 bases). CDR1 and CDR2 from the germline V gene are MNHNS and SASEGT. The germline V and J ends were trimmed by 8 bases and 5 bases, with 23 bases remaining between them. There are 16 residues in the CDR3.

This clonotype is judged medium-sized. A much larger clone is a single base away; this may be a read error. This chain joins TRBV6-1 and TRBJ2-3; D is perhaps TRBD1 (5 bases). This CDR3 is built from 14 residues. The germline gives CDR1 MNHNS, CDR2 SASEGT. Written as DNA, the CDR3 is TGTGCCAGCAGTTGGACACTATCCACAGATACGCAGTGTTTT. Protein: CASSWTLSTDTQCF.

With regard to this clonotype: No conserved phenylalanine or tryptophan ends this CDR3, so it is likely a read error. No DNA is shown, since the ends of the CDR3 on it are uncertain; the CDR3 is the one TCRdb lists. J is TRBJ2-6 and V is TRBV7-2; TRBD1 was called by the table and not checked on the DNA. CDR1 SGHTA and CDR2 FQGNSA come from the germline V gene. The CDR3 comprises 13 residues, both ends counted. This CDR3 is CASSGSYEQYFGA.

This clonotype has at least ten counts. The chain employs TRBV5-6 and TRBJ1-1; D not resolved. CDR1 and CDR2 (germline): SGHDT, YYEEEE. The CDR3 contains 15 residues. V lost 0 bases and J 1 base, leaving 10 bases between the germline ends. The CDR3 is CASSLVRHRNTEAFF. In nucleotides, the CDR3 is TGTGCCAGCAGCTTGGTGAGGCATAGGAACACTGAAGCTTTCTTT.